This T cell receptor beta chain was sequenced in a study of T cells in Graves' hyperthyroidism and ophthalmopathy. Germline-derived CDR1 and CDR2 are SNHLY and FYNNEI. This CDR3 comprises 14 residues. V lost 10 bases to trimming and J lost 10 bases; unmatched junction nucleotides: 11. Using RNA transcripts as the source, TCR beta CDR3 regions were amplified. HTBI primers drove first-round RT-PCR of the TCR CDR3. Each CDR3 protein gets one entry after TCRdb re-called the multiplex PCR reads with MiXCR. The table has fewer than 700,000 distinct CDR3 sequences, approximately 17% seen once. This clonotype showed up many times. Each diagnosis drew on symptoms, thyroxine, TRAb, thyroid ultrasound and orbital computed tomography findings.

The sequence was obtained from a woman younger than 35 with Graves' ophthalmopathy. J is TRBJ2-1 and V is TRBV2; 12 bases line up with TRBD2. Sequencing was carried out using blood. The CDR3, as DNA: TGTGCCACCGTCGAACTAGCGGGGGGCGGCGAGCAGTTCTTC. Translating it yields CATVELAGGGEQFF.